This is a list of T cell receptor beta chains from one sample in a study of cytomegalovirus exposure and HLA in healthy donors. Sequencing was performed with immunoSEQ multiplex PCR; in TCRdb, only in-frame clones are kept and a portion is missing. The data contain 100,000 to 150,000 clones, 84% of them singletons. The sequenced material came from PBMCs. These TCRs come from a man in his fifties in good health and CMV-seronegative. The CDR3 runs from the conserved cysteine through the conserved F or W. The D gene is left open where the match is weak. Clone size appears in some rows only: once, few, many, or a class for an expanded clone.

clone_size: .
cdr3_length: 15
j_call: TRBJ2-1
v_call: TRBV9
d_call: .
cdr3_aa: CASSVGGGSYNEQFF
cdr3_nt: TGTGCCAGCAGCGTAGGAGGGGGCTCCTACAATGAGCAGTTCTTC

clone_size: few
cdr3_length: 16
j_call: TRBJ1-4
v_call: TRBV4-1
d_call: .
cdr3_aa: CASSQEFVTGNEKLFF
cdr3_nt: TGCGCCAGCAGCCAAGAATTCGTGACGGGAAATGAAAAACTGTTTTTT

clone_size: .
cdr3_length: 16
j_call: TRBJ2-3
v_call: TRBV10-1
d_call: TRBD2
cdr3_aa: CASSEDRGGATDTQYF
cdr3_nt: TGCGCCAGCAGTGAGGACCGCGGGGGGGCCACAGATACGCAGTATTTT

clone_size: .
cdr3_length: 15
j_call: TRBJ1-5
v_call: TRBV6-6
d_call: .
cdr3_aa: CASSYEARGQQPQHF
cdr3_nt: TGTGCCAGCAGTTACGAAGCCAGGGGTCAACAGCCCCAGCATTTT

clone_size: .
cdr3_length: 13
j_call: TRBJ2-5
v_call: TRBV30
d_call: TRBD2
cdr3_aa: CARSGGLQETQYF
cdr3_nt: TGTGCCCGTAGCGGGGGGTTACAAGAGACCCAGTACTTC

clone_size: few
cdr3_length: 13
j_call: TRBJ2-5
v_call: TRBV5-6
d_call: TRBD1
cdr3_aa: CASDDRGQETQYF
cdr3_nt: TGTGCCAGCGACGACAGGGGGCAAGAGACCCAGTACTTC

clone_size: .
cdr3_length: 15
j_call: TRBJ1-2
v_call: TRBV7-9
d_call: .
cdr3_aa: CASSPPHRENYGYTF
cdr3_nt: TGTGCCAGCAGCCCCCCTCATCGGGAGAACTATGGCTACACCTTC

clone_size: .
cdr3_length: 14
j_call: TRBJ2-3
v_call: TRBV11-2
d_call: .
cdr3_aa: CASSLDPTTDTQYF
cdr3_nt: TGTGCCAGCAGCTTAGATCCTACCACAGATACGCAGTATTTT

clone_size: once
cdr3_length: 16
j_call: TRBJ1-2
v_call: TRBV21-1
d_call: .
cdr3_aa: CASSKGQAESNYGYTF
cdr3_nt: TGTGCCAGCTCCAAGGGGCAGGCCGAATCTAACTATGGCTACACCTTC

clone_size: few
cdr3_length: 17
j_call: TRBJ2-7
v_call: TRBV5-6
d_call: .
cdr3_aa: CASSLRRTGGQSYEQYF
cdr3_nt: TGTGCCAGCAGCTTGCGACGGACGGGGGGCCAATCCTACGAGCAGTACTTC

clone_size: once
cdr3_length: 13
j_call: TRBJ2-2
v_call: TRBV11-2
d_call: .
cdr3_aa: CASSAPEVGELFF
cdr3_nt: TGTGCCAGCAGCGCCCCGGAGGTCGGGGAGCTGTTTTTT

clone_size: .
cdr3_length: 15
j_call: TRBJ2-7
v_call: TRBV5-1
d_call: TRBD2
cdr3_aa: CASSLKLAGSYEQYF
cdr3_nt: TGCGCCAGCAGCTTGAAGCTAGCGGGCTCCTACGAGCAGTACTTC

clone_size: .
cdr3_length: 16
j_call: TRBJ1-2
v_call: TRBV7-2
d_call: TRBD1
cdr3_aa: CASSLGQGVYLIVYTF
cdr3_nt: TGTGCCAGCAGCTTGGGACAGGGGGTCTACTTGATTGTCTACACCTTC

clone_size: .
cdr3_length: 16
j_call: TRBJ1-5
v_call: TRBV7-2
d_call: .
cdr3_aa: CASSSLGGMGNQPQHF
cdr3_nt: TGTGCCAGCAGCTCCCTAGGGGGAATGGGCAATCAGCCCCAGCATTTT

clone_size: .
cdr3_length: 15
j_call: TRBJ2-7
v_call: TRBV15
d_call: .
cdr3_aa: CATSREQPAFYEQYF
cdr3_nt: TGTGCCACCAGCAGAGAACAGCCAGCCTTCTACGAGCAGTACTTC

clone_size: .
cdr3_length: 16
j_call: TRBJ2-1
v_call: TRBV5-1
d_call: TRBD1
cdr3_aa: CASSWGTGDSYNEQFF
cdr3_nt: TGCGCCAGCAGCTGGGGGACAGGGGATTCCTACAATGAGCAGTTCTTC

clone_size: .
cdr3_length: 15
j_call: TRBJ1-3
v_call: TRBV13
d_call: .
cdr3_aa: CASSLGANSGNTIYF
cdr3_nt: TGTGCCAGCAGCTTAGGGGCCAACTCTGGAAACACCATATATTTT

clone_size: .
cdr3_length: 13
j_call: TRBJ1-5
v_call: TRBV7-8
d_call: .
cdr3_aa: CASSGRPGGPQHF
cdr3_nt: TGTGCCAGCAGCGGCAGGCCAGGTGGTCCCCAGCATTTT

clone_size: .
cdr3_length: 13
j_call: TRBJ1-2
v_call: TRBV13
d_call: .
cdr3_aa: CASSPGGNYGYTF
cdr3_nt: TGTGCCAGCAGCCCCGGGGGAAACTATGGCTACACCTTC

clone_size: few
cdr3_length: 15
j_call: TRBJ2-1
v_call: TRBV2
d_call: TRBD2
cdr3_aa: CASSEAGGAWNEQFF
cdr3_nt: TGTGCCAGCAGTGAGGCGGGGGGGGCTTGGAATGAGCAGTTCTTC

clone_size: few
cdr3_length: 15
j_call: TRBJ1-1
v_call: TRBV5-8
d_call: .
cdr3_aa: CASSLGMGLNTEAFF
cdr3_nt: TGTGCCAGCAGCTTGGGTATGGGGCTGAACACTGAAGCTTTCTTT

clone_size: .
cdr3_length: 14
j_call: TRBJ1-2
v_call: TRBV7-2
d_call: .
cdr3_aa: CASSTVPGHVGYTF
cdr3_nt: TGTGCCAGCAGCACAGTTCCAGGGCACGTTGGCTACACCTTC

clone_size: .
cdr3_length: 17
j_call: TRBJ1-6
v_call: TRBV11-2
d_call: TRBD1
cdr3_aa: CASSLEHLTGGEYALHF
cdr3_nt: TGTGCCAGCAGCTTAGAACATCTGACAGGGGGTGAGTATGCCCTCCACTTT

clone_size: .
cdr3_length: 14
j_call: TRBJ2-3
v_call: TRBV14
d_call: .
cdr3_aa: CASSQRGHTDTQYF
cdr3_nt: TGTGCCAGCAGCCAGCGGGGTCACACAGATACGCAGTATTTT

clone_size: .
cdr3_length: 16
j_call: TRBJ2-3
v_call: TRBV6-5
d_call: .
cdr3_aa: CASSYSTGGSTDTQYF
cdr3_nt: TGTGCCAGCAGTTACTCTACGGGGGGCTCCACAGATACGCAGTATTTT

clone_size: .
cdr3_length: 15
j_call: TRBJ2-2
v_call: TRBV4-1
d_call: .
cdr3_aa: CASSQEGARTGELFF
cdr3_nt: TGCGCCAGCAGCCAAGAAGGGGCTAGGACCGGGGAGCTGTTTTTT

clone_size: .
cdr3_length: 13
j_call: TRBJ1-2
v_call: TRBV5-6
d_call: .
cdr3_aa: CASSLRQIYGYTF
cdr3_nt: TGTGCCAGCAGCTTGAGACAAATATATGGCTACACCTTC

clone_size: few
cdr3_length: 16
j_call: TRBJ1-2
v_call: TRBV19
d_call: TRBD1
cdr3_aa: CASSTVPGQGAEGYTF
cdr3_nt: TGTGCCAGTAGTACTGTCCCGGGACAGGGCGCGGAGGGCTACACCTTC

clone_size: .
cdr3_length: 16
j_call: TRBJ2-6
v_call: TRBV6-5
d_call: .
cdr3_aa: CASSYSSGSGANVPTF
cdr3_nt: TGTGCCAGCAGTTACTCGAGTGGTTCTGGGGCCAACGTCCCGACTTTC

clone_size: .
cdr3_length: 16
j_call: TRBJ1-1
v_call: TRBV9
d_call: .
cdr3_aa: CASSSNPGQMNTEAFF
cdr3_nt: TGTGCCAGCAGCTCAAACCCGGGACAAATGAACACTGAAGCTTTCTTT

clone_size: .
cdr3_length: 16
j_call: TRBJ2-2
v_call: TRBV7-9
d_call: TRBD2
cdr3_aa: CASTGAGGLNTGELFF
cdr3_nt: TGTGCCAGCACCGGAGCGGGGGGCCTGAACACCGGGGAGCTGTTTTTT

clone_size: .
cdr3_length: 15
j_call: TRBJ1-5
v_call: TRBV6-6
d_call: .
cdr3_aa: CASSYGGFGNQPQHF
cdr3_nt: TGTGCCAGCAGTTACGGGGGGTTCGGCAATCAGCCCCAGCATTTT

clone_size: .
cdr3_length: 13
j_call: TRBJ1-2
v_call: TRBV18
d_call: TRBD1
cdr3_aa: CASSHGQVYGYTF
cdr3_nt: TGTGCCAGCTCCCACGGACAGGTCTATGGCTACACCTTC

clone_size: .
cdr3_length: 15
j_call: TRBJ1-4
v_call: TRBV4-2
d_call: .
cdr3_aa: CASSQDLAGLEKLFF
cdr3_nt: TGTGCCAGCAGCCAAGATCTGGCAGGGTTAGAAAAACTGTTTTTT

clone_size: .
cdr3_length: 14
j_call: TRBJ2-4
v_call: TRBV15
d_call: .
cdr3_aa: CATSQERAKNIQYF
cdr3_nt: TGTGCCACCAGCCAAGAACGGGCCAAAAACATTCAGTACTTC

clone_size: .
cdr3_length: 14
j_call: TRBJ2-2
v_call: TRBV19
d_call: TRBD1
cdr3_aa: CATQPGQGAGELFF
cdr3_nt: TGTGCCACGCAACCGGGACAGGGGGCCGGGGAGCTGTTTTTT

clone_size: .
cdr3_length: 15
j_call: TRBJ1-2
v_call: TRBV7-2
d_call: TRBD1
cdr3_aa: CASSLTGGRNYGYTF
cdr3_nt: TGTGCCAGCAGCTTAACAGGGGGCCGAAACTATGGCTACACCTTC

clone_size: .
cdr3_length: 16
j_call: TRBJ1-1
v_call: TRBV5-1
d_call: .
cdr3_aa: CASSLDFWGGSTEAFF
cdr3_nt: TGCGCCAGCAGCTTGGATTTTTGGGGTGGGAGCACTGAAGCTTTCTTT

clone_size: .
cdr3_length: 15
j_call: TRBJ2-7
v_call: TRBV5-1
d_call: TRBD2
cdr3_aa: CASSSGLAFPSEQYF
cdr3_nt: TGCGCCAGCAGCTCGGGACTAGCCTTCCCCAGCGAGCAGTACTTC

clone_size: .
cdr3_length: 16
j_call: TRBJ1-6
v_call: TRBV14
d_call: .
cdr3_aa: CASSQTRNAYNSPLHF
cdr3_nt: TGTGCCAGCAGCCAAACGAGGAACGCCTATAATTCACCCCTCCACTTT

clone_size: .
cdr3_length: 14
j_call: TRBJ2-7
v_call: TRBV13
d_call: .
cdr3_aa: CASSRRSRSYEQYF
cdr3_nt: TGTGCCAGCAGTAGGCGTTCCCGGAGCTACGAGCAGTACTTC

clone_size: .
cdr3_length: 13
j_call: TRBJ1-5
v_call: TRBV9
d_call: .
cdr3_aa: CASSVGSNQPQHF
cdr3_nt: TGTGCCAGCAGCGTCGGTAGCAATCAGCCCCAGCATTTT

clone_size: .
cdr3_length: 15
j_call: TRBJ2-1
v_call: TRBV5-1
d_call: .
cdr3_aa: CASSLGGRTHNEQFF
cdr3_nt: TGCGCCAGCAGCTTGGGGGGCCGGACCCACAATGAGCAGTTCTTC

clone_size: .
cdr3_length: 14
j_call: TRBJ1-1
v_call: TRBV6-1
d_call: .
cdr3_aa: CASSEGHENTEAFF
cdr3_nt: TGTGCCAGCAGTGAGGGACATGAGAACACTGAAGCTTTCTTT

clone_size: .
cdr3_length: 12
j_call: TRBJ1-6
v_call: TRBV5-4
d_call: .
cdr3_aa: CASSLRSSPLHF
cdr3_nt: TGTGCCAGCAGCTTGAGGAGTTCACCCCTCCACTTT

clone_size: .
cdr3_length: 12
j_call: TRBJ2-5
v_call: TRBV19
d_call: .
cdr3_aa: CASSIALGTQYF
cdr3_nt: TGTGCCAGTAGTATTGCGCTAGGGACCCAGTACTTC

clone_size: .
cdr3_length: 15
j_call: TRBJ1-4
v_call: TRBV4-3
d_call: .
cdr3_aa: CASSQQGLVREKLFF
cdr3_nt: TGCGCCAGCAGCCAACAGGGGTTGGTTCGGGAAAAACTGTTTTTT

clone_size: .
cdr3_length: 15
j_call: TRBJ1-2
v_call: TRBV4-1
d_call: .
cdr3_aa: CASSLTSSGDYGYTF
cdr3_nt: TGCGCCAGCAGCCTCACAAGTTCGGGGGACTATGGCTACACCTTC

clone_size: .
cdr3_length: 15
j_call: TRBJ2-1
v_call: TRBV6-1
d_call: .
cdr3_aa: CASSPTGLDYNEQFF
cdr3_nt: TGTGCCAGCAGTCCAACAGGGTTGGACTACAATGAGCAGTTCTTC

clone_size: .
cdr3_length: 13
j_call: TRBJ1-2
v_call: TRBV18
d_call: .
cdr3_aa: CASSPMEGLGYTF
cdr3_nt: TGTGCCAGCTCACCAATGGAGGGTCTTGGCTACACCTTC